The 29 T cell receptor beta chains given below trace back to one sample, sequenced in a study of identical twins. Using its own MiXCR run on the 5' RACE reads, TCRdb lists one record per CDR3 protein. Altogether about 470,000 distinct CDR3 sequences are present, approximately 24% being singletons, with the ten largest covering around 3%. The same sample was also used in a study of T cells expressing NK-cell markers.

Sequencing was done on a sample of CD4+ T cells sorted from blood. All receptors come from a woman aged 18-29 years in good health.

This clonotype appeared a few times. This CDR3 is CASSLLWNTGELFF. The CDR3 nucleotides are TGTGCCAGCAGCTTACTATGGAACACCGGGGAGCTGTTTTTT. The chain combines TRBV7-2 with TRBJ2-2; no clear D gene. The germline gives CDR1 SGHTA, CDR2 FQGNSA. The CDR3 is made up of 14 amino acids. With 2 bases removed from V and 1 base from J, the gap between germline ends came to 5 bases.

This clonotype showed up many times. V is TRBV4-2 and J is TRBJ2-2; a weak D match, TRBD2 (6 bases). This CDR3 comprises 16 residues. The V and J ends lost 1 base and 3 bases respectively, with 12 bases between them. CDR1 LGHNA and CDR2 YNFKEQ come from the germline V gene. The CDR3 DNA follows: TGTGCCAGCAGCCAAGGAGGGAGCGGGTACACCGGGGAGCTGTTTTTT. Translating it yields CASSQGGSGYTGELFF.

This chain links TRBV5-1 with TRBJ2-7; D is ambiguous. Trimming took 6 bases from V and 3 from J, leaving 13 bases between them. Germline lookup yields CDR1 SGHRS and CDR2 YFSETQ. The CDR3 extends over 13 amino acids. For the CDR3, the DNA is TGCGCCAGCACACCGGACCACCTCTACGAGCAGTACTTC. Translation gives CASTPDHLYEQYF. The complete variable domain, with remaining parts taken from reference TRBV5-1 and TRBJ2-7, reads KAGVTQTPRYLIKTRGQQVTLSCSPISGHRSVSWYQQTPGQGLQFLFEYFSETQRNKGNFPGRFSGRQFSNSRSEMNVSTLELGDSALYLCASTPDHLYEQYFGPGTRLTVT.

The chain carries TRBV11-2 and TRBJ2-3; 9 nucleotides line up with TRBD2. CDR1 is SGHAT and CDR2 is FQNNGV in the germline V gene. The CDR3 contains 14 residues. V gave up 3 bases and J gave up 6 bases; unmatched junction bases: 4. CDR3 sequence (DNA): TGTGCCAGCAGCTTTGCGGGAGGGCCGGATACGCAGTATTTT. Its protein is CASSFAGGPDTQYF. Looking up the rest from reference TRBV11-2 and TRBJ2-3 gives the full variable domain: EAGVAQSPRYKIIEKRQSVAFWCNPISGHATLYWYQQILGQGPKLLIQFQNNGVVDDSQLPKDRFSAERLKGVDSTLKIQPAKLEDSAVYLCASSFAGGPDTQYFGPGTRLTVL.

This clonotype has only a few counts. The chain couples TRBV7-2 to TRBJ2-7, with 8 bases lining up with TRBD1. V lost 5 bases, J lost 6 bases, and 6 bases stayed unmatched. The germline V gene encodes CDR1 SGHTA and CDR2 FQGNSA. This CDR3 contains 13 residues. The chain's CDR3 is CASSRQTGVEQYF. CDR3 nucleotides: TGTGCCAGCAGCAGACAGACAGGGGTCGAGCAGTACTTC.

This clonotype was counted between two and nine times. Given the absence of the conserved phenylalanine or tryptophan at the CDR3 end, a read error is likely. No DNA is shown, since the ends of the CDR3 on it are uncertain; the CDR3 is the one TCRdb lists. This sequence joins TRBV6-5 and TRBJ1-5; the table's D call of TRBD1 was not tested on the DNA. The CDR3 is made up of 10 amino acids, end residues included. CDR1 is MNHEY, CDR2 SVGAGI, per germline. CDR3 protein: CASSQPLFTG.

This rearrangement joins TRBV6-2 or TRBV6-3 to TRBJ2-7, with TRBD1 matching over 7 bases. This CDR3 spans 15 amino acids. CDR1 and CDR2 from the germline V gene are MNHEY and SVGEGT. V was pared by 0 bases and J by 5 bases, with 7 bases of the junction left unmatched. CDR3 bases: TGTGCCAGCAGTTACTCGACAGGGAGCTCTGACGAGCAGTACTTC. The encoded protein is CASSYSTGSSDEQYF.

This clonotype was recorded a few times. The V gene is TRBV6-5, the J gene TRBJ1-6; possibly TRBD1 for D (5 bases). V lost 10 bases and J 6 bases, leaving 10 bases between the germline ends. Germline CDR1 MNHEY, CDR2 SVGAGI. This CDR3 has 12 amino acids. CDR3 DNA sequence: TGTGCCACCGGGACGGGTAATTCACCCCTCCACTTT. Amino acid sequence: CATGTGNSPLHF.

The table lists this clonotype with a few counts. V gene TRBV20-1 combines with J gene TRBJ2-1; 9 bases map to TRBD1. Germline lookup yields CDR1 DFQATT and CDR2 SNEGSKA (reference sequence). V shed 6 bases, J shed 2 bases, and the junction held 5 bases outside the gene matches. The CDR3 loop spans 14 amino acids. In DNA form, the CDR3 reads TGCAGTGCCTTCACAGGGGGCGCCTACAATGAGCAGTTCTTC. It codes for CSAFTGGAYNEQFF.

V usage is TRBV7-2 and J usage is TRBJ2-3; either TRBD1 or TRBD2 may supply D (6 bases each). V shed 4 bases and J shed 3 bases, with 20 bases lying between them. The germline V gene encodes CDR1 SGHTA and CDR2 FQGNSA. CDR3 length: 17 amino acids. CDR3 amino acids: CASSWSYRVGGTDTQYF. The CDR3, as DNA: TGTGCCAGCAGCTGGTCTTACAGGGTAGGGGGGACAGATACGCAGTATTTT.

The chain combines TRBV7-9 with TRBJ2-1, with D hard to call. CDR1 and CDR2 (germline): SEHNR, FQNEAQ (reference sequence). The CDR3 covers 13 residues. Trimming removed 4 bases from V and 9 bases from J, with 13 bases in between. This chain's CDR3 is CASSSFQWGEQFF. Here the CDR3 DNA reads TGTGCCAGCAGCTCATTCCAATGGGGTGAGCAGTTCTTC.

This clonotype was picked up a small number of times. V gene TRBV15 combines with J gene TRBJ2-7, with D tentatively TRBD1 (6 bases). CDR3 length: 14 amino acids. V was pared by 0 bases and J by 4 bases, with 10 bases between. Germline CDR1 reads LNHNV; CDR2 reads YYDKDF (reference sequence). In nucleotides, the CDR3 is TGTGCCACCAGCAGAGAAGGGACACTGTACGAGCAGTACTTC. It yields the protein CATSREGTLYEQYF. Supplemented by reference TRBV15 and TRBJ2-7, the full variable domain reads DAMVIQNPRYQVTQFGKPVTLSCSQTLNHNVMYWYQQKSSQAPKLLFHYYDKDFNNEADTPDNFQSRRPNTSFCFLDIRSPGLGDTAMYLCATSREGTLYEQYFGPGTRLTVT.

A few counts support this clonotype. CDR3 residues: CSARNPGQGLFF. For the CDR3, the DNA is TGCAGTGCTAGAAACCCGGGACAGGGGCTGTTTTTT. This chain links TRBV20-1 with TRBJ2-2; 9 positions match TRBD1. The CDR3 spans 12 residues. Germline-derived CDR1 and CDR2 are DFQATT and SNEGSKA (reference sequence). V shed 2 bases and J 13 bases; nucleotides not matched to a gene: 5.

This clonotype was found a few times. V and J are TRBV27 and TRBJ1-5, with a weak D call TRBD1 (6 bases). Trimming pared 6 bases from V and 4 bases from J, leaving 16 bases between. In germline, CDR1 is MNHEY, CDR2 SMNVEV (reference sequence). This CDR3 is built from 15 residues. The CDR3 loop is CASRQADRPNQPQHF. CDR3 in DNA: TGTGCCAGCAGACAAGCGGACAGACCTAATCAGCCCCAGCATTTT.

This clonotype was counted a few times. The chain couples TRBV24-1 to TRBJ2-2; D ambiguous. This CDR3 is built from 10 residues. V shed 11 bases and J shed 5 bases, with 5 bases lying between them. Germline V gene data show CDR1 as KGHDR and CDR2 as SFDVKD. CDR3 nucleotides: TGTGCCAAACGTACCGGGGAGCTGTTTTTT. This sequence encodes CAKRTGELFF.

There are many counts of this clonotype. The chain employs TRBV12-3 or TRBV12-4 and TRBJ1-2; D is possibly TRBD1 (6 bases). V was shortened by 4 bases and J by 8 bases, with 8 bases between the two germline ends. The CDR3 length is 11 residues. CDR3 region: CASSSGGGYTF. The CDR3 DNA is TGTGCCAGCAGTTCCGGGGGCGGCTACACCTTC.

This sequence joins TRBV2 and TRBJ2-5; 11 bases are a match to TRBD2. Germline CDR1 reads SNHLY; CDR2 reads FYNNEI. The CDR3 consists of 13 residues. Trimming took 10 bases from V and 6 from J; bases not matched to a gene: 7. The CDR3 loop is CATIAGGFKTQYF. In nucleotides, the CDR3 is TGTGCCACCATAGCGGGGGGGTTTAAGACCCAGTACTTC.

The CDR3 spells CSVALDRANEQFF. In DNA, the CDR3 is TGCAGCGTTGCCCTGGACAGGGCCAATGAGCAGTTCTTC. V usage is TRBV29-1 and J usage is TRBJ2-1; the match to TRBD1 covers 8 bases. The germline V gene encodes CDR1 SQVTM and CDR2 ANQGSEA. The CDR3 extends over 13 amino acids. J lost 6 bases, V lost 4 bases, and 5 bases had no gene match.

This clonotype came up a few times. The rearrangement joins TRBV29-1 to TRBJ2-1; TRBD1 aligns across 9 bases. Germline-derived CDR1 and CDR2 are SQVTM and ANQGSEA. The CDR3 is 16 residues long. V lost 5 bases to trimming and J lost 1 base; unmatched junction nucleotides: 9. CDR3 nucleotide sequence: TGCAGCGTTCACACCCGGGGGACAGGGTCCTACAATGAGCAGTTCTTC. This codes for CSVHTRGTGSYNEQFF.

The chain combines TRBV6-1 with TRBJ2-7, with 7 bases that match TRBD1. The germline CDR1 and CDR2 sequences are MNHNS and SASEGT. CDR3 length: 15 amino acids. J lost 0 bases, V lost 6 bases, and 8 bases had no gene match. CDR3 loop: CASSSQGTASYEQYF. The CDR3, as DNA: TGTGCCAGCAGCTCCCAGGGGACAGCCTCCTACGAGCAGTACTTC.

This clonotype was observed a handful of times. The chain is built from TRBV7-2 and TRBJ2-7; no clear D gene. With 4 bases removed from V and 0 bases from J, the gap between germline ends came to 7 bases. Germline V lookup: CDR1 SGHTA, CDR2 FQGNSA. The CDR3 contains 13 residues. The CDR3 loop is CASSWYSSYEQYF. CDR3 sequence (DNA): TGTGCCAGCAGCTGGTACAGCTCCTACGAGCAGTACTTC.

The V call is TRBV7-6, the J call TRBJ2-5; 8 positions match TRBD2. The CDR3 runs 16 residues. The V segment lost 6 bases and the J segment 2 bases; nucleotides outside the gene matches: 11. Per germline, CDR1 SGHVS and CDR2 FNYEAQ. The CDR3 sequence: CASSRSGSLIQETQYF. DNA of the CDR3: TGTGCCAGCAGTCGCAGCGGGAGCCTTATTCAAGAGACCCAGTACTTC.

The chain links TRBV11-2 to TRBJ2-3; D is possibly TRBD1 (5 bases). V shed 5 bases and J shed 5 bases, with 14 bases lying between them. CDR1 and CDR2 from the germline V gene are SGHAT and FQNNGV. This CDR3 is built from 14 residues. The CDR3 nucleotides are TGTGCCAGCAGCCGGACAAGATGGGAAGATACGCAGTATTTT. Its translation: CASSRTRWEDTQYF.

The V call is TRBV7-9, the J call TRBJ2-7, with 9 bases that match TRBD2. Germline CDR1 is SEHNR and CDR2 is FQNEAQ (reference sequence). CDR3 size: 14 residues. V was clipped by 6 bases and J by 4 bases; unmatched bases: 7. CDR3 in amino acids: CASRIAGEIYEQYF. The CDR3 bases are TGTGCCAGCAGAATAGCGGGGGAGATTTACGAGCAGTACTTC. The full variable domain, rest sourced from reference TRBV7-9 and TRBJ2-7, is DTGVSQNPRHKITKRGQNVTFRCDPISEHNRLYWYRQTLGQGPEFLTYFQNEAQLEKSRLLSDRFSAERPKGSFSTLEIQRTEQGDSAMYLCASRIAGEIYEQYFGPGTRLTVT.

This clonotype was counted only a few times. This chain links TRBV20-1 with TRBJ1-2; D call uncertain. The V and J ends lost 0 bases and 4 bases respectively, with 9 bases between them. CDR1 DFQATT and CDR2 SNEGSKA come from the germline V gene (reference sequence). The CDR3 spans 13 residues. CDR3 sequence reads: CSARDHRGYGYTF. CDR3 nucleotides: TGCAGTGCTAGAGACCACCGAGGCTATGGCTACACCTTC.

This rearrangement joins TRBV14 to TRBJ2-1; D is possibly TRBD2 (7 bases). Germline V gene sequence: CDR1 SGHDN, CDR2 FVKESK. The CDR3 runs 16 residues. Deletions cut 0 bases from V and 2 bases from J, with 11 bases between. The CDR3 bases are TGTGCCAGCAGCCAAGATGGAGGGGGGGCCTACAATGAGCAGTTCTTC. Translating it yields CASSQDGGGAYNEQFF.

Only a few counts were recorded for this clonotype. V and J are TRBV18 and TRBJ2-1; 7 bases align to TRBD1. The J segment lost 8 bases and the V segment lost 6 bases, leaving 7 bases of the junction unmatched. This CDR3 has 13 residues. Germline loops: CDR1 KGHSH, CDR2 LQKENI. CDR3 residues: CASSYTGADEQFF. CDR3 nucleotide sequence: TGTGCCAGCTCGTATACAGGGGCCGATGAGCAGTTCTTC.

This clonotype was observed a handful of times. This chain uses TRBV18 with TRBJ1-1; no definite D call. CDR1 and CDR2 (germline): KGHSH, LQKENI. CDR3 length equals 13 residues. V was shortened by 4 bases and J by 1 base, with 7 bases between the two germline ends. The CDR3 loop is CASSLRTNTEAFF. The CDR3 nucleotides read TGTGCCAGCTCACTACGGACGAACACTGAAGCTTTCTTT.

This rearrangement joins TRBV4-3 to TRBJ1-2; D gene ambiguous. CDR1 and CDR2 (germline): LGHNA, YSLEER. This CDR3 comprises 14 residues. Trimming shortened V by 4 bases and J by 7 bases, and 16 bases separated the two germline ends. The CDR3 is CASSPEVAEVGYTF. In DNA, the CDR3 is TGCGCCAGCAGCCCAGAGGTCGCAGAGGTTGGCTACACCTTC.